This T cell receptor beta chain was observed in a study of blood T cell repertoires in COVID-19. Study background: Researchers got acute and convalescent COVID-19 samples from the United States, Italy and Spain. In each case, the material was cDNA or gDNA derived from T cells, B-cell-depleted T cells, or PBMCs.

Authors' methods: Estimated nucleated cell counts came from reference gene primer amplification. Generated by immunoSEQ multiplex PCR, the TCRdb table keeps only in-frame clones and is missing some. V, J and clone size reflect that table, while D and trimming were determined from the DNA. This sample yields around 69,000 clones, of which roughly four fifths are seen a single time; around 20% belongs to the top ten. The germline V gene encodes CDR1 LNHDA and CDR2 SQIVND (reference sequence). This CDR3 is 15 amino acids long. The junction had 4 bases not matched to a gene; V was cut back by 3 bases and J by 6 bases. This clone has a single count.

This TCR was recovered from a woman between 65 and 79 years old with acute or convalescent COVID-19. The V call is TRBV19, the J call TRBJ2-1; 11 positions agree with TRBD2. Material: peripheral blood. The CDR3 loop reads CASSMGTSGGNEQFF. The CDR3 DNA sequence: TGTGCCAGTAGTATGGGGACTAGCGGCGGCAATGAGCAGTTCTTC.